This TCR beta chain was identified in a study of T cell responses to AZD1222 COVID-19 vaccine. Study-wide results and limits: Only a handful of AZD1222 recipients, several in all, had baseline seropositivity. Repertoires were sampled only after the peak T cell response. The donor cohort was predominantly white British with a female majority, and clonal diversity may have been underestimated.

Recipients boosted at about 4 weeks or about 12 weeks are pooled. Concerning this clone: Its antigen is as yet unknown.

The method was immunoSEQ multiplex PCR; TCRdb's version includes in-frame clones alone and lacks a portion of them. Found here are just under 80,000 clones, roughly 90% of them singletons; the top ten hold more than 4.5%. Source: peripheral blood, taken 28 days after the second AZD1222 dose. The sequence was collected from an adult who received the AZD1222 COVID-19 vaccine.

The CDR3 DNA reads as TGTGCCACCACTAACCTGGCGGGAGCTATCGGTGAGCAGTTCTTC. Translation gives CATTNLAGAIGEQFF. The J gene is TRBJ2-1, the V gene TRBV24-1, with TRBD2 matching 7 bases. Germline-derived CDR1 and CDR2 are KGHDR and SFDVKD. The CDR3 is 15 amino acids. J gave up 9 bases and V 8 bases, and 15 bases lay outside the gene matches.